Detailed here is one TCR beta chain. This entry comes from a study of blood T cell repertoires in COVID-19. This table comes from immunoSEQ multiplex PCR, and its TCRdb copy is limited to in-frame clones, with some not included. The sample contains around 130,000 clones, approximately 84% of which appear only once. J was trimmed by 5 bases and V by 6 bases; bases with no gene match: 7. CDR3 length: 14 amino acids. Germline V gene sequence: CDR1 MNHEY, CDR2 SVGAGI. The receptor was isolated from a woman between 18 and 30 years old who had been exposed to COVID-19. What was sequenced was PBMCs or T cells enriched from blood (not recorded which). This chain uses TRBV6-5 with TRBJ2-1; 7 positions agree with TRBD2. The chain's CDR3 is CASRGTTPNNEQFF. Written as DNA, the CDR3 is TGTGCCAGCAGGGGGACTACTCCCAACAATGAGCAGTTCTTC.